The 5 T cell receptor beta chains listed next were all sequenced from one sample in a study of blood T cell repertoires in COVID-19. The assay was immunoSEQ multiplex PCR, and TCRdb's table has in-frame clones only and misses some. This sample carries 140,000 or so clones, 85% to 90% of them seen once, and the ten largest clones take more than 6.5%. What was sequenced was peripheral blood. The receptors were sampled from a woman between 50 and 59 years old with active or convalescent COVID-19.

J is TRBJ1-1 and V is TRBV18; maybe TRBD1 (5 bases). Per germline, CDR1 KGHSH and CDR2 LQKENI. Trimming removed 3 bases from V and 8 bases from J, with 10 bases in between. CDR3 length: 12 residues. This CDR3 reads CASSPSGIEAFF. The DNA for the CDR3 is TGTGCCAGCTCACCTTCAGGGATCGAAGCTTTCTTT.

This chain links TRBV11-1 with TRBJ2-3; possibly TRBD2 for D (5 bases). In germline, CDR1 is SGHAT, CDR2 FQDESV (reference sequence). There are 14 residues in the CDR3. V lost 1 base and J 4 bases, leaving 9 bases between the germline ends. CDR3 sequence (DNA): TGTGCCAGCAGCTTAGGGCTAGCAGCAGATACGCAGTATTTT. It encodes CASSLGLAADTQYF.

V usage is TRBV21-1 and J usage is TRBJ2-1; TRBD1 is taken as the D call from the table, unchecked against the DNA. TRBV21-1 is given as a pseudogene. CDR3 length: 16 residues. CDR3 DNA sequence: TGTGCCAGCAGCCGCCAAGGACGTAACCCAGGGAATGAGCAGTTCTTC. Amino acid sequence: CASSRQGRNPGNEQFF.

J is TRBJ2-1 and V is TRBV2, with D possibly TRBD2 on 5 matching bases. V was shortened by 1 base and J by 5 bases, with 12 bases between the two germline ends. CDR1 SNHLY and CDR2 FYNNEI come from the germline V gene. The CDR3 sequence is 15 residues long. The CDR3 DNA reads as TGTGCCAGCAGTGAAGGGGGTAGCGCCAACAATGAGCAGTTCTTC. Translating gives CASSEGGSANNEQFF.

This chain joins TRBV29-1 and TRBJ2-3; TRBD2 might be the D (5 bases). CDR1 is SQVTM, CDR2 ANQGSEA, per germline. V dropped 7 bases and J dropped 6 bases, with 20 bases sitting between them. CDR3 length: 14 amino acids. DNA for the CDR3: TGCAGCGCTGGAGACGAGACTATGGGGGATACGCAGTATTTT. As protein: CSAGDETMGDTQYF.